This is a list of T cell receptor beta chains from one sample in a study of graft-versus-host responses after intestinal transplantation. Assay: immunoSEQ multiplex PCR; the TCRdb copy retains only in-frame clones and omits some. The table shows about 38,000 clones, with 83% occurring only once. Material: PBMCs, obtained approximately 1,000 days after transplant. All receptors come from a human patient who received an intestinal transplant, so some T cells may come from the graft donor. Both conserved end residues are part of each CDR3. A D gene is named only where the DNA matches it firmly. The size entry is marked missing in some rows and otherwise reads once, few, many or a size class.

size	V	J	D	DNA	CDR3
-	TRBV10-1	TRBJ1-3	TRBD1	TGCGCCAGCAGTGAGTCGAGGGGCAGGGGGAGAAGTGGAAACACCATATATTTT	CASSESRGRGRSGNTIYF
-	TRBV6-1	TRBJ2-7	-	TGTGCCAGCAGTGACATCTACGAGCAGTACTTC	CASSDIYEQYF
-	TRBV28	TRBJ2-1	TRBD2	TGTGCCAGCAGTTTGACTAGCGGGATTACCTACAATGAGCAGTTCTTC	CASSLTSGITYNEQFF
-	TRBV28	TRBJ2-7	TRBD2	TGTGCCAGCAGTCAGACTAGCGGGAGACTTTACGAGCAGTACTTC	CASSQTSGRLYEQYF
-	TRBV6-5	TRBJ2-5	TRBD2	TGTGCCAGCAGGGGGGGGGTCGACCGGGCCCTAAACTTC	CASRGGVDRALNF
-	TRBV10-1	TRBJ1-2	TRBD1	TGCGCCAGCAGTGAGAGCAGGGGGACAGGTGGCTACACCTTC	CASSESRGTGGYTF
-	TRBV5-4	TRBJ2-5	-	TGTGCCAGCAGCCTCGAGGGGGAAGAGACCCAGTACTTC	CASSLEGEETQYF
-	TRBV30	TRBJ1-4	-	TGTGCCTGGAGTGTAGGCGTGGGTGATGAAAAACTGTTTTTT	CAWSVGVGDEKLFF
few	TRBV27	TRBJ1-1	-	TGTGCCAGCAGCACTAGAATGGGGGGTGAAGCTTTCTTT	CASSTRMGGEAFF
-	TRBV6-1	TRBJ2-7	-	TGTGCCAGCCGAACCCGCACAGGGACCTACGAGCAGTACTTC	CASRTRTGTYEQYF
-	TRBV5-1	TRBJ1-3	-	TGCGCCAGCACCCAAGGGACGGTCGGGAACACCATATATTTT	CASTQGTVGNTIYF
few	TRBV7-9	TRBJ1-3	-	TGTGCCAGCAGCTTAGAGGGAGGCTACTCTGGAAACACCATATATTTT	CASSLEGGYSGNTIYF
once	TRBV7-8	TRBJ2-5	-	TGTGCCAGCAGCATACAGGGTAGGGCCCCACAAGAGACCCAGTACTTC	CASSIQGRAPQETQYF
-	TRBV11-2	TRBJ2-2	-	TGTGCCAGCAGCTTAGATCGGACAGCGGGGAGGGAGCTGTTTTTT	CASSLDRTAGRELFF
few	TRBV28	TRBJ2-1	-	TGTGCCAGCAGTTTGCTCGAACAGGGAGGAAATGAGCAGTTCTTC	CASSLLEQGGNEQFF
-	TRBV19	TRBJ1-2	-	TGTGCCAGTAGTATACGTGGGGGTGGCTACACCTTC	CASSIRGGGYTF
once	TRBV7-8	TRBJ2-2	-	TGTGCCAGCAGCCCGGAGGGGGAGTGGGGCACCGGGGAGCTGTTTTTT	CASSPEGEWGTGELFF
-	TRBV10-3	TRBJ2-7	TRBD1	TGTGCCACTATTCCAGGGACAGGGGGCAATCGCTCCTACGAGCAGTACTTC	CATIPGTGGNRSYEQYF
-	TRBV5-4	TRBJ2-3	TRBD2	TGTGCCAGCAGCTCAACTAGCGGGGGGGCCGTTGGAGATACGCAGTATTTT	CASSSTSGGAVGDTQYF
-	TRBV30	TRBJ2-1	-	TGTGCCTGGAATTTTGGTGGGGTTTACAATGAGCAGTTCTTC	CAWNFGGVYNEQFF
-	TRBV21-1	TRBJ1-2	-	TGTGCCAGCAGCAAAGATTCTGTCAGGGAGCTCCACGAGAACTATGGCTACACCTTC	CASSKDSVRELHENYGYTF
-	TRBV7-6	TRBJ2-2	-	TGTGCCAGCAGCCCAGTTCCGCCGGCCACCGGGGAGCTGTTTTTT	CASSPVPPATGELFF
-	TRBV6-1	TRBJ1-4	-	TGTGCCAGCAGTGAAAGAGAACAGGGTCACGGAAAACTGTTTTTT	CASSEREQGHGKLFF
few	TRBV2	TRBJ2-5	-	TGTGCCAGCAGTCAGTACCAAGAGACCCAGTACTTC	CASSQYQETQYF
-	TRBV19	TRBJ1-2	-	TGTGCCACCTCGACCGGGAGCTACTATGGCTACACCTTC	CATSTGSYYGYTF
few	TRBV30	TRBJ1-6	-	TGTGCCTGGAGTGTGCTGCCCGATTCACCCCTCCACTTT	CAWSVLPDSPLHF
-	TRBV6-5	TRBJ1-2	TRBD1	TGTGCCAGCAGTTACTCGGGGGGGAGGGGGCGAGATGGCTACACCTTC	CASSYSGGRGRDGYTF
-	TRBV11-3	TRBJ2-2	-	TGTGCCAGCAGCGCAGGGCCCGGGGAGCTGTTTTTT	CASSAGPGELFF
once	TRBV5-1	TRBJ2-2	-	TGCGCCAGCAGCCACGACGGGAACACCGGGGAGCTGTTTTTT	CASSHDGNTGELFF
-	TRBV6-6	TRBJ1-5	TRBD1	TGTGCCAGCAGTTACCGACAGGGAGGACAGCCCCAGCATTTT	CASSYRQGGQPQHF
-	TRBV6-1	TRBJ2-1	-	TGTGCCAGCAGCGGACTGCCTCGCGGCGAGCAGTTCTTC	CASSGLPRGEQFF
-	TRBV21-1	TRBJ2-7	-	TGTGCCAGCAGCAAAGAGGGGGGGACAGCCTACGAGCAGTACTTC	CASSKEGGTAYEQYF
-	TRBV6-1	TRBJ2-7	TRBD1	TGTGCCAGCAGTGACCTCCCACAGGGGACCGAGCAGTACTTC	CASSDLPQGTEQYF
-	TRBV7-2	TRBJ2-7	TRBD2	TGTGCCAGCAGCTTAGTGAGCCGGGGGGGCTACGAGCAGTACTTC	CASSLVSRGGYEQYF
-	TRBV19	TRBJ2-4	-	TGTGCCAGTAGTATAACGGGACTTTTAAACATTCAGTACTTC	CASSITGLLNIQYF
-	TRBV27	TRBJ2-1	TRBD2	TGTGCCAGCAGTCCTCATCGACTAGCGGGAGAGGTCCACAATGAGCAGTTCTTC	CASSPHRLAGEVHNEQFF
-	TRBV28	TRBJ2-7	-	TGTGCCAGCAACAGGCGCGGGTCCTACGAGCAGTACTTC	CASNRRGSYEQYF
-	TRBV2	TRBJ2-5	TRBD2	TGTGCCAGCAAGACTAGCGGCCAAGAGACCCAGTACTTC	CASKTSGQETQYF
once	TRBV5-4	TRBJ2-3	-	TGTGCCAGCAGCTTGGATGTCAGGGGTGGAGATACGCAGTATTTT	CASSLDVRGGDTQYF